This T cell receptor (beta chain) was profiled in a study of cytotoxic CD8 clonotypes in ibrutinib-treated CLL. For the study at large: By median roughly 72 months, roughly twelve had progressed and about 15 stayed remitted; responses had been 2 complete and around 25 partial. Each sample contained, on average, approximately 270,000 productive templates and nearly 95,000 productive rearrangements.

General study points: Having risen at ibrutinib response, clonality had fallen back toward baseline by progression.

TCRdb keeps only in-frame clones here, not all; method: immunoSEQ multiplex PCR. The data show 130,000 or so clones, with about 72% seen just once and approximately 30% held by the top ten. The CDR3 covers 13 residues. The V gene lost 6 bases and the J gene lost 2 bases, with 10 bases spanning the gap. Germline V lookup: CDR1 SNHLY, CDR2 FYNNEI. A word on this clone: Its antigen is undetermined. Different DNA sequences within this sample yield the same CDR3.

This sequence was found in a human donor with chronic lymphocytic leukemia. Sequenced material: PBMCs, taken after 12 months of ibrutinib treatment. The chain recombines TRBV2 with TRBJ1-1; perhaps TRBD1 as D (6 bases). The CDR3 nucleotides are TGTGCCAGCAGGCCGACAGGAAACACTGAAGCTTTCTTT. It encodes CASRPTGNTEAFF.